A single sample is the source of the 32 T cell receptor beta chains below, sequenced in a study of T-cell reconstitution after alpha-beta-depleted transplantation in children. Unique molecular identifiers tagged the TCRbeta library. TCRdb reprocessed the PCR reads with MiXCR, giving one entry per CDR3 protein. The top ten clones hold less than 2.5% of a sample with 500,000 or so distinct CDR3 sequences, around a third of them seen once. Specimen: PBMCs from the stem cell graft donor, collected from the stem cell graft. The source is a human donor who donated a stem cell graft to a child with aplastic anemia.

The rearrangement links TRBV12-3 or TRBV12-4 to TRBJ1-5, with a possible D match to TRBD1 (5 bases). This CDR3 contains 14 residues. The V end lost 4 bases, the J end lost 7 bases, and 14 bases lay between the germline ends. CDR3 coding DNA: TGTGCCAGCAGTTACCCCTCGGGGGGGCAGCCCCAGCATTTT. It encodes CASSYPSGGQPQHF.

This sequence joins TRBV7-2 and TRBJ2-7; 12 positions agree with TRBD2. This CDR3 comprises 16 residues. Germline V lookup: CDR1 SGHTA, CDR2 FQGNSA. Losses at the gene ends were 5 bases for V and 0 bases for J; bases not matched to a gene: 5. CDR3 sequence (DNA): TGTGCCAGCAGCGAAGGGACTAGCGGGTACTCCTACGAGCAGTACTTC. Protein: CASSEGTSGYSYEQYF.

CDR3 loop: CASSMGRGQYNEQFF. The CDR3 bases are TGTGCCAGTAGTATGGGGCGGGGCCAATACAATGAGCAGTTCTTC. The J gene is TRBJ2-1, the V gene TRBV19; weak D call: TRBD2 (6 bases). CDR1 and CDR2 from the germline V gene are LNHDA and SQIVND (reference sequence). V dropped 3 bases and J dropped 4 bases, with 13 bases sitting between them. The CDR3 length is 15 residues.

The chain recombines TRBV7-2 with TRBJ2-7; D perhaps matches TRBD1 (5 bases). Per the germline V gene, CDR1 is SGHTA and CDR2 is FQGNSA. CDR3 length equals 15 residues. V was shortened by 5 bases and J by 2 bases, with 16 bases between the two germline ends. CDR3 amino acids: CASSTYRLAPYEQYF. In DNA form, the CDR3 reads TGTGCCAGCAGCACTTACAGGTTGGCGCCCTACGAGCAGTACTTC. The full variable domain, in which reference TRBV7-2 and TRBJ2-7 provide the parts outside the CDR3, is GAGVSQSPSNKVTEKGKDVELRCDPISGHTALYWYRQSLGQGLEFLIYFQGNSAPDKSGLPSDRFSAERTGGSVSTLTIQRTQQEDSAVYLCASSTYRLAPYEQYFGPGTRLTVT.

The chain couples TRBV7-6 to TRBJ2-5; D ambiguous. V was pared by 2 bases and J by 5 bases, with 18 bases between. Looked up from germline, CDR1 is SGHVS and CDR2 is FNYEAQ. CDR3 length: 16 amino acids. The CDR3 bases are TGTGCCAGCAGCTTAACGACAAGGTCAAACGGGGAGACCCAGTACTTC. Translation gives CASSLTTRSNGETQYF.

The count of this clonotype is one. The chain combines TRBV27 with TRBJ2-7, with TRBD2 matching over 11 bases. Germline CDR1 MNHEY, CDR2 SMNVEV (reference sequence). This CDR3 is built from 16 residues. V lost 1 base to trimming and J lost 7 bases; unmatched junction nucleotides: 9. The CDR3 protein is CASSLLETSGKGEQYF. The CDR3 region has the DNA TGTGCCAGCAGTTTATTGGAGACTAGCGGGAAGGGGGAGCAGTACTTC.

This clonotype was seen only once. V and J are TRBV3-1 and TRBJ2-1; 8 bases fit TRBD1. CDR3 length equals 16 residues. The V and J ends lost 3 bases and 3 bases, in that order; junction bases with no gene match: 7. Germline CDR1 and CDR2: LGHDT and YNNKEL (reference sequence). CDR3 bases: TGTGCCAGCAGCCAGGCCGGGACAGGAGGCTACAATGAGCAGTTCTTC. This encodes CASSQAGTGGYNEQFF.

This clonotype was detected only a few times. The chain links TRBV20-1 to TRBJ1-5; no clear D gene. V was trimmed by 0 bases and J by 9 bases, leaving 15 bases between them. There are 14 residues in the CDR3. Looked up from germline, CDR1 is DFQATT and CDR2 is SNEGSKA (reference sequence). CDR3 nucleotide sequence: TGCAGTGCTAGAGATTCCACCCGGGTAGGGCCCCAGCATTTT. The encoded protein is CSARDSTRVGPQHF.

The chain combines TRBV5-1 with TRBJ2-1; 9 bases are shared with TRBD1. This CDR3 is 14 amino acids long. Germline CDR1 is SGHRS and CDR2 is YFSETQ. Germline trimming cut 4 bases from V and 10 bases from J; bases unmatched to any gene: 9. The DNA of the CDR3 is TGCGCCAGCAGCCTTGGACAGGGGAGGGGGGAGCAGTTCTTC. Amino acids: CASSLGQGRGEQFF.

This clonotype was observed a handful of times. The chain carries TRBV9 and TRBJ1-1, with 7 bases lining up with TRBD1. The CDR3 extends over 14 amino acids. V shed 3 bases, J shed 8 bases, and the junction held 10 bases outside the gene matches. In germline, CDR1 is SGDLS, CDR2 YYNGEE. CDR3 sequence: CASSAGTAPLEAFF. In DNA, the CDR3 is TGTGCCAGCAGCGCAGGGACAGCGCCCTTAGAAGCTTTCTTT.

The chain has TRBV29-1 and TRBJ1-5, with D hard to call. Germline-derived CDR1 and CDR2 are SQVTM and ANQGSEA. The V end was cut by 4 bases, the J end by 2 bases, with 12 bases between. The CDR3 runs to 14 residues. DNA for the CDR3: TGCAGCGTTGGGTCTGGGGTCGGCAATCAGCCCCAGCATTTT. Protein: CSVGSGVGNQPQHF. The whole variable domain, filled in from reference TRBV29-1 and TRBJ1-5, reads SAVISQKPSRDICQRGTSLTIQCQVDSQVTMMFWYRQQPGQSLTLIATANQGSEATYESGFVIDKFPISRPNLTFSTLTVSNMSPEDSSIYLCSVGSGVGNQPQHFGDGTRLSIL.

This clonotype was picked up a small number of times. The chain recombines TRBV6-2 or TRBV6-3 with TRBJ2-7, with 7 positions matching TRBD1. The CDR3 loop spans 15 amino acids. CDR1 and CDR2 from the germline V gene are MNHEY and SVGEGT. Unmatched junction bases numbered 6, after V lost 2 bases and J lost 2 bases. Written as DNA, the CDR3 is TGTGCCAGCAGTTACGCCGGACAGGCGACCTACGAGCAGTACGTC. It codes for CASSYAGQATYEQYV.

The chain joins TRBV6-5 to TRBJ2-1; 10 bases match TRBD2. V trimming: 2 bases; J trimming: 10 bases; junction bases outside the gene matches: 11. Germline V gives CDR1 MNHEY, CDR2 SVGAGI. The CDR3 is 16 amino acids. The CDR3 sequence is CASSYRGLAGEDEQFF. The CDR3 region has the DNA TGTGCCAGCAGTTACCGAGGTCTAGCGGGAGAGGACGAGCAGTTCTTC.

This clonotype has a handful of counts. This chain links TRBV15 with TRBJ2-7; unclear D gene. The germline V gene has CDR1 LNHNV and CDR2 YYDKDF (reference sequence). The germline V and J ends were trimmed by 4 bases and 5 bases, with 6 bases remaining between them. There are 11 residues in the CDR3. This CDR3 reads CATSNQNEQYF. CDR3 DNA: TGTGCCACCAGCAATCAGAACGAGCAGTACTTC.

The chain employs TRBV11-2 and TRBJ2-2; perhaps TRBD1 as D (6 bases). Trimming stripped 6 bases from V and 5 bases from J, with 16 bases between. The CDR3 extends over 15 amino acids. The V gene's germline CDR1 is SGHAT and CDR2 FQNNGV. The CDR3 is CASSERQARTGELFF. The CDR3 DNA follows: TGTGCCAGCAGTGAGAGACAGGCCCGAACCGGGGAGCTGTTTTTT.

This clonotype occurred a few times. The chain employs TRBV6-1 and TRBJ2-5, with 15 bases aligning to TRBD2. There are 14 residues in the CDR3. Trimming took 6 bases from V and 5 from J; bases not matched to a gene: 1. CDR1 is MNHNS and CDR2 is SASEGT in the germline V gene. The CDR3: CASSGTSGRETQYF. CDR3 coding DNA: TGTGCCAGCAGCGGGACTAGCGGGAGGGAGACCCAGTACTTC.

CDR3 sequence reads: CASSGAEEVRNNEQFF. The CDR3 DNA reads TGTGCCAGCAGTGGGGCCGAAGAGGTGAGAAACAATGAGCAGTTCTTC. This chain joins TRBV28 and TRBJ2-1; possible D gene TRBD1, 5 bases. V was clipped by 5 bases and J by 5 bases, with 19 bases between them. This CDR3 is 16 amino acids long. Germline CDR1 and CDR2: MDHEN and SYDVKM.

The chain is built from TRBV6-1 and TRBJ2-1, with D uncertain. The V end lost 4 bases, the J end lost 1 base, and 11 bases lay between the germline ends. Germline values: CDR1 MNHNS, CDR2 SASEGT. The CDR3 sequence is 15 residues long. Here the CDR3 DNA reads TGTGCCAGCAGTGGATCGGGCTGGTCCTACAATGAGCAGTTCTTC. Translated: CASSGSGWSYNEQFF.

The CDR3 sequence: CASTPGAGAYNEQFF. CDR3 DNA: TGTGCCAGCACCCCCGGGGCGGGAGCCTACAATGAGCAGTTCTTC. J is TRBJ2-1 and V is TRBV12-3 or TRBV12-4; 7 bases line up with TRBD2. V was pared by 7 bases and J by 2 bases, with 8 bases of the junction left unmatched. The length of the CDR3 is 15 residues.

This clonotype came up many times. The chain links TRBV7-2 to TRBJ2-1; the D call may be TRBD1 or TRBD2 (5 bases each). The CDR3 loop spans 16 amino acids. V lost 3 bases, J lost 1 base, and 13 bases lay in between. CDR1 is SGHTA, CDR2 FQGNSA, per germline. CDR3 residues: CASSFEGRESYNEQFF. CDR3 bases: TGTGCCAGCAGCTTCGAGGGGCGCGAATCCTACAATGAGCAGTTCTTC. Filled out from reference TRBV7-2 and TRBJ2-1, the complete variable domain reads GAGVSQSPSNKVTEKGKDVELRCDPISGHTALYWYRQSLGQGLEFLIYFQGNSAPDKSGLPSDRFSAERTGGSVSTLTIQRTQQEDSAVYLCASSFEGRESYNEQFFGPGTRLTVL.

V usage is TRBV12-3 or TRBV12-4 and J usage is TRBJ1-2; D unresolved. CDR3 length: 13 residues. Trimming shortened V by 3 bases and J by 1 base, and 6 bases separated the two germline ends. Written as DNA, the CDR3 is TGTGCCAGCAGTTTGAGACTTAACTATGGCTACACCTTC. It is translated as CASSLRLNYGYTF.

The chain employs TRBV5-1 and TRBJ2-7; unclear D gene. The CDR3 is 14 residues long. The V gene lost 0 bases and the J gene lost 6 bases, with 13 bases spanning the gap. Looked up from germline, CDR1 is SGHRS and CDR2 is YFSETQ. The CDR3 nucleotides are TGCGCCAGCAGCTTGGCCCAAAAGCCGGGCGAGCAGTACTTC. Translated, it gives CASSLAQKPGEQYF.

The rearrangement links TRBV28 to TRBJ2-7; weak D call: TRBD2 (6 bases). The CDR3 length is 16 residues. CDR1 is MDHEN, CDR2 SYDVKM, per germline. The ends were cut back, 2 bases at V and 5 bases at J, with 19 bases in the middle. DNA for the CDR3: TGTGCCAGCAGTTTAGGGGGTGGGGGGATTTTGCACGAGCAGTACGTC. It specifies CASSLGGGGILHEQYV.

This clonotype was observed many times. This chain uses TRBV29-1 with TRBJ2-5; D is possibly TRBD2 (5 bases). Trimming took off 5 bases at V and 2 bases at J, with 12 bases between the two ends. The CDR3 has 13 amino acids. CDR1 and CDR2 from the germline V gene are SQVTM and ANQGSEA. The CDR3 DNA reads as TGCAGCGTTCGCCGAGGGCCTCAAGAGACCCAGTACTTC. Translation gives CSVRRGPQETQYF.

The chain has TRBV18 and TRBJ2-5; the match to TRBD2 covers 10 bases. The CDR3 contains 16 residues. Trimming removed 8 bases from V and 2 bases from J; junction bases left unmatched: 11. Germline assignment: CDR1 KGHSH and CDR2 LQKENI. CDR3 DNA: TGTGCCAGCACTATCCGCAGCGGGAGGGCTCAAGAGACCCAGTACTTC. This sequence encodes CASTIRSGRAQETQYF.

The sample holds a few counts of this clonotype. The chain is built from TRBV5-1 and TRBJ2-7, with D perhaps matching TRBD2 (5 bases). Germline CDR1 SGHRS, CDR2 YFSETQ. The CDR3 runs 14 residues. V was cut by 4 bases and J by 0 bases, with 11 bases left in between. As DNA, the CDR3 is TGCGCCAGCAGCGTAAGCGGAAACTCCTACGAGCAGTACTTC. This translates into CASSVSGNSYEQYF.

The chain is built from TRBV18 and TRBJ1-5; no reliable D call. The CDR3 covers 15 residues. Per germline, CDR1 KGHSH and CDR2 LQKENI. Between the trimmed V and J ends, which lost 4 bases and 3 bases, there was a span of 13 bases. The DNA of the CDR3 is TGTGCCAGCTCACTCGGACGGGATTTCAATCAGCCCCAGCATTTT. Translating it yields CASSLGRDFNQPQHF. Full variable domain (missing parts from reference TRBV18 and TRBJ1-5): NAGVMQNPRHLVRRRGQEARLRCSPMKGHSHVYWYRQLPEEGLKFMVYLQKENIIDESGMPKERFSAEFPKEGPSILRIQQVVRGDSAAYFCASSLGRDFNQPQHFGDGTRLSIL.

The sample holds a few counts of this clonotype. The chain links TRBV27 to TRBJ1-2; 9 bases fit TRBD1. This CDR3 is built from 15 residues. Germline trimming cut 3 bases from V and 4 bases from J; bases unmatched to any gene: 6. Germline loops: CDR1 MNHEY, CDR2 SMNVEV (reference sequence). CDR3 residues: CASSFTGTGFYGYTF. CDR3 DNA: TGTGCCAGCAGTTTTACTGGGACAGGGTTCTATGGCTACACCTTC.

Many counts were recorded for this clonotype. V gene TRBV6-1 combines with J gene TRBJ1-1; TRBD1 matches 11 bases. The germline gives CDR1 MNHNS, CDR2 SASEGT. The J segment lost 3 bases and the V segment lost 5 bases, leaving 2 bases of the junction unmatched. The CDR3 covers 14 residues. CDR3 protein: CASSRDRGDTEAFF. The CDR3, as DNA: TGTGCCAGCAGTAGGGACAGGGGGGACACTGAAGCTTTCTTT.

J is TRBJ1-5 and V is TRBV12-3 or TRBV12-4; the D is unclear. V lost 6 bases and J lost 1, with 10 bases in between. The CDR3 has 14 residues. As DNA, the CDR3 is TGTGCCAGCAGGGATGACACAAGCAATCAGCCCCAGCATTTT. Translated: CASRDDTSNQPQHF.

V is TRBV14 and J is TRBJ1-2, with 8 nucleotides matching TRBD1. CDR1 and CDR2 from the germline V gene are SGHDN and FVKESK. J gave up 8 bases and V 4 bases, and 15 bases lay outside the gene matches. This CDR3 is 16 amino acids long. The CDR3 nucleotides read TGTGCCAGCAGCCCTCCGACAGGGGCCTCAAGAGGGGGCTACACCTTC. As protein: CASSPPTGASRGGYTF.

This clonotype was seen a handful of times. This chain links TRBV28 with TRBJ1-6; no clear D gene. Trimming stripped 1 base from V and 8 bases from J, with 6 bases between. The CDR3 spans 13 residues. The V gene's germline CDR1 is MDHEN and CDR2 SYDVKM. Here the CDR3 reads CASSLFMDSPLHF. CDR3 DNA sequence: TGTGCCAGCAGTTTATTTATGGATTCACCCCTCCACTTT.